This is a list of T cell receptor beta chains from one sample in a study of cytomegalovirus exposure and HLA in healthy donors. Clones were sequenced by immunoSEQ multiplex PCR, and TCRdb holds only the in-frame ones, with some missing. In the table there are some 100,000 clones, 75% to 90% of which are singletons. Material for sequencing was PBMCs. Receptor source: a man aged 25 to 40 in good health and CMV-seronegative. Each CDR3 is given with its conserved first and last residue. Each record gives: J gene, V gene, clone size, D gene, CDR3 DNA, CDR3 protein. The D gene is left open where the match is weak. Clone size is not always given. Where it is, it says once, few, many or a class for expanded clones.

>TRBJ1-1|TRBV5-4|.|.
TGTGCCAGCAGCTATATACAGGGTAACACTGAAGCTTTCTTT
CASSYIQGNTEAFF
>TRBJ2-5|TRBV5-1|.|.
TGCGCCAGCAGCTTGGACTCACAGGCGGCCCAGTACTTC
CASSLDSQAAQYF
>TRBJ2-7|TRBV28|.|TRBD2
TGTGCCAGCAGTTTTGGCGGGGGGGCCTACGAGCAGTACTTC
CASSFGGGAYEQYF
>TRBJ2-4|TRBV19|few|TRBD1
TGTGCCAGTAGTACCGGGACAGTTCTAGCCAAAAACATTCAGTACTTC
CASSTGTVLAKNIQYF
>TRBJ2-2|TRBV5-1|.|.
TGCGCCAGCAGCGCCACGAGGACCGGGGAGCTGTTTTTT
CASSATRTGELFF
>TRBJ2-2|TRBV6-5|.|.
TGTGCCAGCAGTTATACGGTCACCGGGGAGCTGTTTTTT
CASSYTVTGELFF
>TRBJ2-2|TRBV9|few|TRBD1
TGTGCCAGCAGCGCGGACAGGGGTAAAGTCGGGGAGCTGTTTTTT
CASSADRGKVGELFF
>TRBJ2-7|TRBV15|.|TRBD1
TGTGCCACCGGGACAGTTACCTACGAGCAGTACTTC
CATGTVTYEQYF
>TRBJ2-2|TRBV5-1|.|.
TGCGCCAGCAGCATAACCGGGGAGCTGTTTTTT
CASSITGELFF
>TRBJ1-5|TRBV6-5|.|.
TGTGCCAGCAAAACCGCAGGGGGCAATCAGCCCCAGCATTTT
CASKTAGGNQPQHF
>TRBJ1-4|TRBV6-5|.|TRBD1
TGTGCCAGCAGTTACTCGACAGGGAGCGAGCTGTTTTTT
CASSYSTGSELFF
>TRBJ2-2|TRBV5-8|.|.
TGTGCCAGCAGCCCAGCGGATCTAAACACCGGGGAGCTGTTTTTT
CASSPADLNTGELFF
>TRBJ2-6|TRBV4-1|.|.
TGCGCCAGCAGCCAAGATCTCCTTTCTGGGGCCAACGTCCTGACTTTC
CASSQDLLSGANVLTF